This T cell receptor beta chain appears in the sequencing data of a study of metastatic and nonmetastatic thyroid tumors. Study overall: A comparison of repertoires was made across blood and tumor or nodule tissue from malignant and benign thyroid patients.

All patients were treatment-naive before thyroid surgery. This clone was seen ten or more times. The antigen is undetermined. Broader study findings: Benign nodules reportedly had significantly lower TCR beta diversity than malignant thyroid tumors in blood and tumor.

V shed 0 bases and J shed 7 bases, with 16 bases lying between them. CDR1 is MRHNA and CDR2 is SNTAGT in the germline V gene. The CDR3 totals 16 residues. Authors' data handling: The study took CDR3 differences across clinicopathological groups and made a distant-metastasis classifier for papillary thyroid cancer from them. TCRdb re-analyzed the PCR reads using MiXCR. The V and J calls here are based on TCRdb, not the publication. The repertoire holds tens of thousands of clones, with roughly 13% as singletons. V and J are TRBV6-4 and TRBJ2-1, with TRBD2 as a possible D gene (5 bases). The origin of this receptor is a female donor with papillary thyroid cancer or a benign thyroid nodule (not recorded which). Some clones in this sample may be carry-over from other donors' samples. The sample comprised blood. CDR3 residues: CASSDSAGDRANEQFF. In nucleotides, the CDR3 is TGTGCCAGCAGTGACTCCGCGGGCGACCGGGCGAATGAGCAGTTCTTC.